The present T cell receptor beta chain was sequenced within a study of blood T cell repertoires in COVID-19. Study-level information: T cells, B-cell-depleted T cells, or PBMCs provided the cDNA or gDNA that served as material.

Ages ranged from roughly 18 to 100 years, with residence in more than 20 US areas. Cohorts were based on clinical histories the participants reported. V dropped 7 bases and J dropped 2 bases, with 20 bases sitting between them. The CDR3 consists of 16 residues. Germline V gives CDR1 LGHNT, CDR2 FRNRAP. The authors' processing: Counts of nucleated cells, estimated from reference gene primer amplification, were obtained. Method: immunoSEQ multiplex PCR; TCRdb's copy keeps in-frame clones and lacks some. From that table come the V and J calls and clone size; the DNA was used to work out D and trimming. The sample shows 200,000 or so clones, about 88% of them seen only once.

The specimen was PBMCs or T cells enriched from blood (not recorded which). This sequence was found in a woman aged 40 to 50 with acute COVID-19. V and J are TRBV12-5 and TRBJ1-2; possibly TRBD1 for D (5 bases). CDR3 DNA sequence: TGTGCTAGTGCCCCTTGGGCGGGGCGCACAAACTATGGCTACACCTTC. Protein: CASAPWAGRTNYGYTF.